Following are 24 T cell receptor beta chains from one sample sequenced in a study of blood T cell repertoires in COVID-19. Generated by immunoSEQ multiplex PCR, the TCRdb table keeps only in-frame clones and is missing some. The data show 200,000 to 300,000 clones, about nine tenths seen once. The sequencing input was PBMCs or T cells enriched from blood (not recorded which). The source is a woman aged 35 to 49 with acute COVID-19.

The table lists this clone with a count of one. Other nucleotide sequences in the sample specify the same CDR3. V gene TRBV7-2 combines with J gene TRBJ2-5; D gene ambiguous. V was clipped by 1 base and J by 1 base, with 10 bases between them. The length of the CDR3 is 15 residues. Looked up from germline, CDR1 is SGHTA and CDR2 is FQGNSA. In nucleotides, the CDR3 is TGTGCCAGCAGCTTAGGACTCCCAAGCCAAGAGACCCAGTACTTC. Translated, it gives CASSLGLPSQETQYF.

The chain employs TRBV4-3 and TRBJ2-7; TRBD2 matches 14 bases. This CDR3 contains 18 residues. V was clipped by 1 base and J by 3 bases; unmatched bases: 8. In germline, CDR1 is LGHNA, CDR2 YSLEER. The CDR3 spells CASSQAPLTSGGGYEQYF. The CDR3 nucleotides read TGCGCCAGCAGCCAAGCCCCCTTGACTAGCGGGGGGGGCTACGAGCAGTACTTC.

This chain uses TRBV11-3 with TRBJ1-3; D gene unclear. The V gene's germline CDR1 is SGHNT and CDR2 YENEEA. The CDR3 consists of 13 residues. The ends were cut back, 3 bases at V and 3 bases at J, with 6 bases in the middle. The chain's CDR3 is CASSFQVGNTIYF. The CDR3 DNA is TGTGCCAGCAGCTTCCAGGTTGGAAACACCATATATTTT.

The rearrangement joins TRBV11-2 to TRBJ2-5; D is unresolved. The CDR3 loop spans 15 amino acids. V lost 5 bases to trimming and J lost 5 bases, with 18 bases between them. CDR1 and CDR2 (germline): SGHAT, FQNNGV. The CDR3 nucleotides are TGTGCCAGCAGCGTCCGAGGCCTTTCTCCCGAGACCCAGTACTTC. Its translation is CASSVRGLSPETQYF.

In DNA form, the CDR3 reads TGTGCCAGCAGCTTAGGCGGGGCTTGGGAAAAACTGTTTTTT. Translation: CASSLGGAWEKLFF. J is TRBJ1-4 and V is TRBV7-2, with D perhaps TRBD1 (5 bases). This CDR3 has 14 residues. V was shortened by 1 base and J by 8 bases, with 11 bases between the two germline ends. Per the germline V gene, CDR1 is SGHTA and CDR2 is FQGNSA.

This clone was seen only once. This chain uses TRBV5-1 with TRBJ1-3; D may be TRBD1 (6 bases). Germline CDR1 is SGHRS and CDR2 is YFSETQ. V gave up 1 base and J gave up 4 bases, with 18 bases separating them. This CDR3 has 17 amino acids. The CDR3, as DNA: TGCGCCAGCAGCTTGTCTTGGGGGGGCATTCCAGGAAACACCATATATTTT. This sequence encodes CASSLSWGGIPGNTIYF.

This sequence joins TRBV15 and TRBJ1-1; D not certain. Germline V gene lookup returns CDR1 LNHNV and CDR2 YYDKDF (reference sequence). The CDR3 spans 14 residues. Trimming shortened V by 5 bases and J by 5 bases, and 15 bases separated the two germline ends. In DNA, the CDR3 is TGTGCCACCAGCGGTGAAGCCCTCGGGACTGAAGCTTTCTTT. Amino acids: CATSGEALGTEAFF. The full variable domain, in which reference TRBV15 and TRBJ1-1 provide the parts outside the CDR3, is DAMVIQNPRYQVTQFGKPVTLSCSQTLNHNVMYWYQQKSSQAPKLLFHYYDKDFNNEADTPDNFQSRRPNTSFCFLDIRSPGLGDTAMYLCATSGEALGTEAFFGQGTRLTVV.

This rearrangement joins TRBV9 to TRBJ2-3; TRBD2 agrees at 8 bases. This CDR3 spans 13 amino acids. From germline, CDR1 is SGDLS and CDR2 YYNGEE. Germline trimming cut 0 bases from V and 6 bases from J; bases unmatched to any gene: 0. The CDR3 loop is CASSVGGGDTQYF. CDR3 coding DNA: TGTGCCAGCAGCGTAGGCGGGGGGGATACGCAGTATTTT. Drawing the rest from reference TRBV9 and TRBJ2-3, the complete variable domain is DSGVTQTPKHLITATGQRVTLRCSPRSGDLSVYWYQQSLDQGLQFLIQYYNGEERAKGNILERFSAQQFPDLHSELNLSSLELGDSALYFCASSVGGGDTQYFGPGTRLTVL.

The rearrangement joins TRBV7-8 to TRBJ2-1; weak D call: TRBD1 (6 bases). Per germline, CDR1 SGHVS and CDR2 FQNEAQ. Deletions cut 6 bases from V and 10 bases from J, with 16 bases between. CDR3 length: 13 amino acids. Here the CDR3 DNA reads TGTGCCAGCAGAGACATATCCGGGACAGAGCAGTTCTTC. As protein: CASRDISGTEQFF.

The chain's CDR3 is CASSLRTSGDTQYF. DNA of the CDR3: TGTGCCAGCAGCTTACGGACTAGCGGAGATACGCAGTATTTT. V is TRBV9 and J is TRBJ2-3; 10 bases align to TRBD2. The V segment lost 4 bases and the J segment 5 bases; nucleotides outside the gene matches: 4. The CDR3 extends over 14 amino acids. Germline CDR1 is SGDLS and CDR2 is YYNGEE.

The chain recombines TRBV13 with TRBJ2-7; 8 nucleotides align to TRBD2. CDR3 length equals 15 residues. CDR1 is PRHDT and CDR2 is FYEKMQ in the germline V gene (reference sequence). V trimming: 2 bases; J trimming: 5 bases; junction bases outside the gene matches: 8. The CDR3 DNA is TGTGCCAGCAGCTTACAGCGGGAGAAGTGGGACGAGCAGTACGTC. Protein product: CASSLQREKWDEQYV.

J is TRBJ2-3 and V is TRBV2; 7 bases match TRBD2. Germline CDR1 reads SNHLY; CDR2 reads FYNNEI. The length of the CDR3 is 15 residues. V was pared by 5 bases and J by 1 base, with 6 bases of the junction left unmatched. The CDR3 DNA reads TGTGCCAGCAGTAAGGACCGGGGGGGCACAGATACGCAGTATTTT. This gives the protein CASSKDRGGTDTQYF. Full variable domain (remainder filled in from reference TRBV2 and TRBJ2-3): EPEVTQTPSHQVTQMGQEVILRCVPISNHLYFYWYRQILGQKVEFLVSFYNNEISEKSEIFDDQFSVERPDGSNFTLKIRSTKLEDSAMYFCASSKDRGGTDTQYFGPGTRLTVL.

This sequence joins TRBV19 and TRBJ2-2; 7 bases map to TRBD1. Germline lookup yields CDR1 LNHDA and CDR2 SQIVND (reference sequence). This CDR3 comprises 14 residues. Losses at the gene ends were 6 bases for V and 1 base for J; bases not matched to a gene: 2. The CDR3 DNA reads as TGTGCCAGTAGGACAGGGTTGAACACCGGGGAGCTGTTTTTT. This sequence encodes CASRTGLNTGELFF.

This rearrangement joins TRBV7-9 to TRBJ2-7, with TRBD2 as a possible D gene (5 bases). V lost 3 bases to trimming and J lost 0 bases, with 12 bases between them. Germline CDR1 is SEHNR and CDR2 is FQNEAQ (reference sequence). The CDR3 is 15 residues long. CDR3 coding DNA: TGTGCCAGCAGCTTCAGTACGGGGAGCTCCTACGAGCAGTACTTC. Its protein is CASSFSTGSSYEQYF.

This chain connects TRBV5-1 to TRBJ2-7; 7 bases align to TRBD1. The CDR3 has 15 amino acids. CDR1 and CDR2 from the germline V gene are SGHRS and YFSETQ. V dropped 4 bases and J dropped 3; count of bases not matched to a gene: 10. The CDR3 here is CASSTTGQRNYEQYF. CDR3 sequence (DNA): TGCGCCAGCAGCACCACGGGACAGAGAAACTACGAGCAGTACTTC. The whole variable domain, remainder taken from reference TRBV5-1 and TRBJ2-7, is KAGVTQTPRYLIKTRGQQVTLSCSPISGHRSVSWYQQTPGQGLQFLFEYFSETQRNKGNFPGRFSGRQFSNSRSEMNVSTLELGDSALYLCASSTTGQRNYEQYFGPGTRLTVT.

The V and J genes are TRBV7-6 and TRBJ2-3; D unresolved. Trimming pared 3 bases from V and 1 base from J, leaving 11 bases between. The V gene's germline CDR1 is SGHVS and CDR2 FNYEAQ. The CDR3 covers 15 residues. CDR3 sequence reads: CASSFNTPRTDTQYF. CDR3 DNA: TGTGCCAGCAGCTTCAACACGCCGCGCACAGATACGCAGTATTTT.

The chain couples TRBV6-2 or TRBV6-3 to TRBJ1-2, with unresolved D. Trimming pared 6 bases from V and 2 bases from J, leaving 13 bases between. The CDR3 is 14 amino acids. Germline V CDR1 and CDR2: MNHEY, SVGEGT. As DNA, the CDR3 is TGTGCCAGCAGCCACAAAGGACTCAACTATGGCTACACCTTC. Its protein is CASSHKGLNYGYTF.

The chain links TRBV19 to TRBJ1-3; D unresolved. The ends were cut back, 2 bases at V and 1 base at J, with 3 bases in the middle. CDR1 and CDR2 from the germline V gene are LNHDA and SQIVND (reference sequence). This CDR3 region has 13 residues. CDR3 amino acids: CASSITSGNTIYF. The CDR3 DNA reads TGTGCCAGTAGTATAACTTCTGGAAACACCATATATTTT.

This clone has just one count. The V and J genes are TRBV5-4 and TRBJ2-2; 7 bases map to TRBD1. The germline V gene encodes CDR1 SGHNT and CDR2 YYREEE (reference sequence). J was trimmed by 6 bases and V by 7 bases; bases with no gene match: 12. The CDR3 contains 15 residues. This CDR3 is CASLANRGDSGELFF. CDR3 nucleotide sequence: TGTGCCAGCTTGGCCAACAGGGGAGATTCCGGGGAGCTGTTTTTT.

V is TRBV27 and J is TRBJ1-5; D gene uncertain. The CDR3 is 15 amino acids. The V end lost 10 bases, the J end lost 0 bases, and 16 bases lay between the germline ends. Germline CDR1 reads MNHEY; CDR2 reads SMNVEV (reference sequence). CDR3 sequence reads: CAIRLMINSNQPQHF. The CDR3 bases are TGTGCCATCCGACTCATGATAAATAGCAATCAGCCCCAGCATTTT.

The gene calls are TRBV7-9 and TRBJ2-1, with 13 nucleotides matching TRBD2. V lost 0 bases and J lost 8; bases outside the gene matches: 7. The CDR3 has 17 amino acids. Germline assignment: CDR1 SEHNR and CDR2 FQNEAQ (reference sequence). CDR3 DNA: TGTGCCAGCAGCTTAGCGATTACTAGCGGGAGGGGGTATGAGCAGTTCTTC. It yields the protein CASSLAITSGRGYEQFF.

This clone appeared a few times. The genes are TRBV12-5 and TRBJ1-3, with a tentative D call TRBD1 (5 bases). This CDR3 spans 14 amino acids. Germline values: CDR1 LGHNT, CDR2 FRNRAP. Trimming removed 5 bases from V and 0 bases from J, with 8 bases in between. The CDR3 nucleotides are TGTGCTAGTGGTACAGGATCCTCTGGAAACACCATATATTTT. Translation gives CASGTGSSGNTIYF. The whole variable domain, filled in from reference TRBV12-5 and TRBJ1-3, reads DARVTQTPRHKVTEMGQEVTMRCQPILGHNTVFWYRQTMMQGLELLAYFRNRAPLDDSGMPKDRFSAEMPDATLATLKIQPSEPRDSAVYFCASGTGSSGNTIYFGEGSWLTVV.

V and J are TRBV3-1 (or the pseudogene TRBV3-2) and TRBJ1-1, with a tentative D call TRBD1 (6 bases). This CDR3 contains 14 residues. The germline V and J ends were trimmed by 1 base and 5 bases, with 11 bases remaining between them. The germline V gene encodes CDR1 LGHDT and CDR2 YNNKEL (reference sequence). This CDR3 is CASSQVGGSTEAFF. For the CDR3, the DNA is TGTGCCAGCAGCCAAGTTGGGGGCTCGACTGAAGCTTTCTTT.

The V and J genes are TRBV6-5 and TRBJ2-7; 9 bases are a match to TRBD1. This CDR3 has 14 amino acids. Germline lookup yields CDR1 MNHEY and CDR2 SVGAGI. V dropped 7 bases and J dropped 5; count of bases not matched to a gene: 9. The CDR3 coding sequence is TGTGCCAGCATGCCGAGGGACAGGGTACACGAGCAGTACGTC. Residues: CASMPRDRVHEQYV.